These 18 T cell receptor beta chains were sequenced from one sample in a study of PD-1 blockade in classical Hodgkin lymphoma. Each of the patients experienced relapse following autologous stem cell transplantation, and their brentuximab vedotin exposure differed. The assay was immunoSEQ multiplex PCR, and TCRdb's table has in-frame clones only and misses some. The sample yields more than 90,000 clones, 75% to 85% seen once. The sample in question was peripheral blood mononuclear cells (PBMCs), obtained before the second cycle of nivolumab. The receptors originated from a human donor with classical Hodgkin lymphoma.

This clone was seen only once. The chain carries TRBV29-1 and TRBJ2-3; 10 bases line up with TRBD2. The CDR3 extends over 15 amino acids. V lost 4 bases and J lost 2; bases outside the gene matches: 6. In germline, CDR1 is SQVTM, CDR2 ANQGSEA. This CDR3 is CSVVPSGGPTDTQYF. CDR3 bases: TGCAGCGTTGTCCCTAGCGGGGGCCCCACAGATACGCAGTATTTT.

This rearrangement joins TRBV6-5 to TRBJ2-7, with D possibly matching TRBD1 (6 bases). This CDR3 is 16 amino acids long. V lost 4 bases to trimming and J lost 0 bases, with 16 bases between them. CDR1 is MNHEY, CDR2 SVGAGI, per germline. Here the CDR3 DNA reads TGTGCCAGCAGTTTCGACAGGCGAACAAACTCCTACGAGCAGTACTTC. This sequence encodes CASSFDRRTNSYEQYF.

The rearrangement joins TRBV19 to TRBJ1-3; D is undetermined. Germline values: CDR1 LNHDA, CDR2 SQIVND (reference sequence). This CDR3 contains 14 residues. Trimming pared 5 bases from V and 1 base from J, leaving 9 bases between. CDR3 sequence reads: CASSFDGSGNTIYF. Written as DNA, the CDR3 is TGTGCCAGTAGTTTCGATGGTTCTGGAAACACCATATATTTT.

Comments on this clone: Other nucleotide sequences in the sample specify the same CDR3. This sequence joins TRBV29-1 and TRBJ1-1; TRBD1 matches at 8 bases. The V gene's germline CDR1 is SQVTM and CDR2 ANQGSEA. The V gene end was trimmed by 3 bases and the J gene end by 2 bases; junction bases not matched to a gene: 2. The CDR3 totals 13 residues. In DNA form, the CDR3 reads TGCAGCGTTGAGGGACAGGCCAACACTGAAGCTTTCTTT. Its protein is CSVEGQANTEAFF.

J is TRBJ2-1 and V is TRBV14, with TRBD2 matching 12 bases. This CDR3 is 15 amino acids long. Germline loops: CDR1 SGHDN, CDR2 FVKESK. Trimming removed 4 bases from V and 10 bases from J; junction bases left unmatched: 8. The CDR3 DNA sequence: TGTGCCAGCAGCCCTAGCGGGAGGGCCCTCAGCGAGCAGTTCTTC. Amino acids: CASSPSGRALSEQFF.

This sequence joins TRBV28 and TRBJ2-7; TRBD2 matches 12 bases. CDR1 MDHEN and CDR2 SYDVKM come from the germline V gene. V gave up 8 bases and J gave up 0 bases; unmatched junction bases: 2. This CDR3 region has 14 residues. CDR3 amino acids: CASGLAGSSYEQYF. CDR3 nucleotides: TGTGCCAGCGGACTAGCGGGGAGCTCCTACGAGCAGTACTTC.

The gene calls are TRBV6-1 and TRBJ1-1; the D is unclear. V was trimmed by 2 bases and J by 3 bases, leaving 7 bases between them. The CDR3 is 13 residues long. Per germline, CDR1 MNHNS and CDR2 SASEGT. The CDR3: CASSERTDTEAFF. CDR3 sequence (DNA): TGTGCCAGCAGTGAACGAACAGACACTGAAGCTTTCTTT.

V is TRBV13 and J is TRBJ1-1; D might be TRBD1 (6 bases). This CDR3 has 16 amino acids. Germline V gene lookup returns CDR1 PRHDT and CDR2 FYEKMQ (reference sequence). Trimming took off 5 bases at V and 2 bases at J, with 18 bases between the two ends. The CDR3 coding sequence is TGTGCCAGCAGCCTAGAGGGGGGGGCACCTAACACTGAAGCTTTCTTT. This sequence encodes CASSLEGGAPNTEAFF.

This sequence joins TRBV5-1 and TRBJ1-4, with 11 bases aligning to TRBD1. The CDR3 extends over 16 amino acids. Germline assignment: CDR1 SGHRS and CDR2 YFSETQ. Trimming took 3 bases from V and 7 from J; bases not matched to a gene: 8. CDR3 amino acids: CASSSGDRGLGEKLFF. The CDR3 nucleotides read TGCGCCAGCAGCTCCGGGGACAGGGGGTTGGGTGAAAAACTGTTTTTT.

The rearrangement joins TRBV28 to TRBJ1-5; D may be TRBD1 (6 bases). Trimming pared 2 bases from V and 6 bases from J, leaving 14 bases between. Germline CDR1 MDHEN, CDR2 SYDVKM. This CDR3 contains 15 residues. CDR3 nucleotide sequence: TGTGCCAGCAGTTTAATTGTCGGGGGCGGTCAGCCCCAGCATTTT. Translated, it gives CASSLIVGGGQPQHF.

The gene calls are TRBV19 and TRBJ2-1; D gene unclear. Trimming pared 5 bases from V and 0 bases from J, leaving 14 bases between. This CDR3 is built from 16 residues. Germline CDR1 and CDR2: LNHDA and SQIVND (reference sequence). CDR3 protein: CASSRVGSLSYNEQFF. As DNA, the CDR3 is TGTGCCAGTAGTCGAGTGGGTAGCCTCTCCTACAATGAGCAGTTCTTC.

V usage is TRBV7-2 and J usage is TRBJ2-5; possible D gene TRBD1, 6 bases. Germline V gene sequence: CDR1 SGHTA, CDR2 FQGNSA. Trimming stripped 1 base from V and 3 bases from J, with 15 bases between. This CDR3 spans 16 amino acids. The CDR3 protein is CASSLGVIPGEETQYF. In DNA, the CDR3 is TGTGCCAGCAGCTTAGGCGTAATTCCAGGGGAAGAGACCCAGTACTTC.

V gene TRBV30 combines with J gene TRBJ2-5; D call uncertain. The CDR3 is 12 amino acids. The V gene's germline CDR1 is GTSNPN and CDR2 SVGIG (reference sequence). V shed 1 base and J shed 4 bases, with 7 bases lying between them. The CDR3 sequence: CAWSGARETQYF. The CDR3, as DNA: TGTGCCTGGAGTGGTGCCCGAGAGACCCAGTACTTC.

This chain links TRBV28 with TRBJ2-7; no reliable D call. V lost 6 bases to trimming and J lost 7 bases, with 10 bases between them. The CDR3 is made up of 11 amino acids. In germline, CDR1 is MDHEN, CDR2 SYDVKM. The CDR3 is CASRPVKEQYF. CDR3 DNA: TGTGCCAGCAGACCCGTTAAGGAGCAGTACTTC.

This clone has a single count. The genes are TRBV5-4 and TRBJ2-5; 8 bases match TRBD2. In germline, CDR1 is SGHNT, CDR2 YYREEE (reference sequence). The CDR3 extends over 15 amino acids. The J segment lost 5 bases and the V segment lost 1 base, leaving 7 bases of the junction unmatched. Here the CDR3 reads CASSLSSTSEETQYF. DNA of the CDR3: TGTGCCAGCAGCTTGTCATCGACTAGCGAGGAGACCCAGTACTTC.

CDR3 nucleotide sequence: TGCGCCAGCAGCTTGGGACGGGGGATGAACACTGAAGCTTTCTTT. This translates into CASSLGRGMNTEAFF. This chain links TRBV5-1 with TRBJ1-1; the D gene is possibly TRBD1 (5 bases). CDR3 length equals 15 residues. The germline V gene encodes CDR1 SGHRS and CDR2 YFSETQ. Deletions cut 0 bases from V and 0 bases from J, with 9 bases between.

The rearrangement joins TRBV4-3 to TRBJ1-2; 9 nucleotides agree with TRBD1. With V trimmed by 4 bases and J by 4 bases, 10 bases remained unmatched. CDR1 is LGHNA, CDR2 YSLEER, per germline. This CDR3 is built from 16 residues. In DNA form, the CDR3 reads TGCGCCAGCAGCCGGCAGCCCCAACAGGGGGCCTATGGCTACACCTTC. It is translated as CASSRQPQQGAYGYTF.

J is TRBJ1-1 and V is TRBV4-3; D remains ambiguous. Trimming took off 0 bases at V and 1 base at J, with 9 bases between the two ends. Germline CDR1 and CDR2: LGHNA and YSLEER. This CDR3 region has 15 residues. The CDR3 loop is CASSQDGLGNTEAFF. The CDR3 region has the DNA TGCGCCAGCAGCCAAGATGGGCTTGGGAACACTGAAGCTTTCTTT.